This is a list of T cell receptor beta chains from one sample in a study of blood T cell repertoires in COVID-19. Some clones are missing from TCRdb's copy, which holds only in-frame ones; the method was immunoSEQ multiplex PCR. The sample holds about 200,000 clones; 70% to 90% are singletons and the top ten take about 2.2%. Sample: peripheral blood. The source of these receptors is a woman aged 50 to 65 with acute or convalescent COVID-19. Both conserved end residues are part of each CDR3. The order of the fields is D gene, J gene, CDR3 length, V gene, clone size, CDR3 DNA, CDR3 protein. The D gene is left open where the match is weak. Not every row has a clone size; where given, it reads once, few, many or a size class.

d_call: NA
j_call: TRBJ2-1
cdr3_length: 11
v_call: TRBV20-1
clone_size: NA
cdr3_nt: TGCAGTGCTATGAGGGAGCGGGAGCAGTTCTTC
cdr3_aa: CSAMREREQFF

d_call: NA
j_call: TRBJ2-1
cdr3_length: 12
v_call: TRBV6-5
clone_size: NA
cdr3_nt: TGTGCCAGCAACTTCAGGTACAATGAGCAGTTCTTC
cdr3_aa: CASNFRYNEQFF

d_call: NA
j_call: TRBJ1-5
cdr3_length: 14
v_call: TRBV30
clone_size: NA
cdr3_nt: TGTGCCTGGAGTGACAGCCTTACCAATCAGCCCCAGCATTTT
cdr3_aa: CAWSDSLTNQPQHF

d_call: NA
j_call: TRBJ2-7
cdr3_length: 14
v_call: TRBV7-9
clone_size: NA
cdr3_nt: TGTGCCAGCAGCCGCCGACAGGATCTTTGGGAGCAGTACTTC
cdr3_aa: CASSRRQDLWEQYF

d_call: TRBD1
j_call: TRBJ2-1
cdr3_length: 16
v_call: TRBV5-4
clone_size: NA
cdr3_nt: TGTGCCAGCACCGTACAGACCGGGACAGGGTTCAATGAGCAGTTCTTC
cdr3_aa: CASTVQTGTGFNEQFF

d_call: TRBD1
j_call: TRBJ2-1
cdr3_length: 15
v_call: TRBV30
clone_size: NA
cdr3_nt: TGTGCCTGGAGTGTACGAGGGGGCCTCGGCAATGAGCAGTTCTTC
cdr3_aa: CAWSVRGGLGNEQFF

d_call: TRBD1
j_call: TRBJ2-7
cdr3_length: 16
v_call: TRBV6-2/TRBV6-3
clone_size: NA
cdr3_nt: TGTGCCAGCAGTCCGTCCCGGGACAGGGGGCTCTACGAGCAGTACTTC
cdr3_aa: CASSPSRDRGLYEQYF

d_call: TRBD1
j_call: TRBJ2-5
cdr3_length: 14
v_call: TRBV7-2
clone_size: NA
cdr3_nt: TGTGCCAGCAGCACCCGGACAGGGATGGAGACCCAGTACTTC
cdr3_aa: CASSTRTGMETQYF

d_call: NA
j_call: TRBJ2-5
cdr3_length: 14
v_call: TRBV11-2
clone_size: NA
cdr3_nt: TGTGCCAGCAGCTTAGGCGTTAGCTCGGAGACCCAGTACTTC
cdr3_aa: CASSLGVSSETQYF

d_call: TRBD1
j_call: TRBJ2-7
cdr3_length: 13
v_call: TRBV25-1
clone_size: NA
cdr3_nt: TGTGCCAGCATAGGACAGGGGACCTACGAGCAGTACTTC
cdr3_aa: CASIGQGTYEQYF

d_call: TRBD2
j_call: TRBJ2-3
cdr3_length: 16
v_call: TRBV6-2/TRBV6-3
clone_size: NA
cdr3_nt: TGTGCCAGCAGTTACGGGCTAGCGGGCGACACAGATACGCAGTATTTT
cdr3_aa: CASSYGLAGDTDTQYF

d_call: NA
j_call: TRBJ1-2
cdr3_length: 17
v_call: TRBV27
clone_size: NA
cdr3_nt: TGTGCCAGCAGCCCCTCCATCACCGGGACAAATAACTATGGCTACACCTTC
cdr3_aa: CASSPSITGTNNYGYTF

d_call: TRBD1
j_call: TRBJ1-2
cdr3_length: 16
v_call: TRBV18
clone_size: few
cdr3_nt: TGTGCCAGCTCACCACTGACAGGGGACCATAACTATGGCTACACCTTC
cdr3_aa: CASSPLTGDHNYGYTF

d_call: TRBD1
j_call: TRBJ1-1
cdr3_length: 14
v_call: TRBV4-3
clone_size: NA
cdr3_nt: TGCGCCAGCAGCCAAGATAGGGGGCGAACTGAAGCTTTCTTT
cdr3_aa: CASSQDRGRTEAFF

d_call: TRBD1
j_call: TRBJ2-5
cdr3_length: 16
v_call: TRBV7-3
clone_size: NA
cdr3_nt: TGTGCCAGCAGCCCGGGACAGGGGTCGGGGAGAGAGACCCAGTACTTC
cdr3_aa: CASSPGQGSGRETQYF

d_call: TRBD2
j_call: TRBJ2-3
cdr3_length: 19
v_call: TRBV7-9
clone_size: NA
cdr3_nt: TGTGCCAGCAGCTTAGGTCTAGCGGACCGAAAGTATTCCACAGATACGCAGTATTTT
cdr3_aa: CASSLGLADRKYSTDTQYF

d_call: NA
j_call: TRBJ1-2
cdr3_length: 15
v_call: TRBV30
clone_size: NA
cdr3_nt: TGTGCCTGGAGTGTGAACACGGGATTTAACTATGGCTACACCTTC
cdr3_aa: CAWSVNTGFNYGYTF

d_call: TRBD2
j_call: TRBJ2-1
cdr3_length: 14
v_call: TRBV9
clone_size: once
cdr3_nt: TGTGCCAGCAGCGTTAGCGGGGGGGTCAATGAGCAGTTCTTC
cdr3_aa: CASSVSGGVNEQFF

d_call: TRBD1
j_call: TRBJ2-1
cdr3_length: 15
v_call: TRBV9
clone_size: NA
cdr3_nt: TGTGCCAGCAGCGTAGGGGACAGGGCTACCCAGGGGCAGTTCTTC
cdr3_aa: CASSVGDRATQGQFF

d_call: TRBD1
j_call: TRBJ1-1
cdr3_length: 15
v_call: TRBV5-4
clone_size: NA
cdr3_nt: TGTGCCAGCAGCTTCCGGGACAGGGATGACACTGAAGCTTTCTTT
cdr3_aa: CASSFRDRDDTEAFF

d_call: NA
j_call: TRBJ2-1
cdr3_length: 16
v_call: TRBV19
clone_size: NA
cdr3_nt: TGTGCCAGTAGTACGTCTAGCCCAGTCTCAAGGAGTGAGCAGTTCTTC
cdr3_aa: CASSTSSPVSRSEQFF

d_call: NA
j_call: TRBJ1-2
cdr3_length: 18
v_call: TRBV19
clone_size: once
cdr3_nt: TGTGCCAGTAGTCCAGTTTCGGACAGACGAACTATTAGCTATGGCTACACCTTC
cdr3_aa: CASSPVSDRRTISYGYTF

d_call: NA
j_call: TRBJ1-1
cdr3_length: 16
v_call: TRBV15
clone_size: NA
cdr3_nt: TGTGCCACCAGCAGAGTTTGGGGGCCATTTGGCGCTGAAGCTTTCTTT
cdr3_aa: CATSRVWGPFGAEAFF

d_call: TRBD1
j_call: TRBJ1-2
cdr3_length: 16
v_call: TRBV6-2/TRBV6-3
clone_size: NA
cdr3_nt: TGTGCCAGCAGTTACAGTGGGGACAGGGACCTCTATGGCTACACCTTC
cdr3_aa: CASSYSGDRDLYGYTF

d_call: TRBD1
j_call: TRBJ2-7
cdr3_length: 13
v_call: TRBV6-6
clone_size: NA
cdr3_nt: TGTGCCAGCACCGCGGGACAGGGCTACGAGCAGTACTTC
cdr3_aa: CASTAGQGYEQYF

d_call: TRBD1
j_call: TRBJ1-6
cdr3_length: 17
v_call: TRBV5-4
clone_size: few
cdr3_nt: TGTGCCAGCAGCTTGGGGGACAGGGGGCCGGGGAATTCACCCCTCCACTTT
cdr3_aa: CASSLGDRGPGNSPLHF

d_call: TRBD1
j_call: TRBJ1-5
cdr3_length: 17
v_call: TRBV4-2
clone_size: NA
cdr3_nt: TGTGCCAGCAGCCGTTCGACAGGGAAGGGTAGCAATCAGCCCCAGCATTTT
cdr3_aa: CASSRSTGKGSNQPQHF

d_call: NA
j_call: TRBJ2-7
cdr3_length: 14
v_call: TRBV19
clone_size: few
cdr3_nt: TGTGCCAGTAGTTCGGCAGGGGAAGGCTACGAGCAGTACTTC
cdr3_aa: CASSSAGEGYEQYF

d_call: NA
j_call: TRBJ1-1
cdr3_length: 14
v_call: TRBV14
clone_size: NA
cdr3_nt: TGTGCCAGCAGCCCAGGGGCGGCGAACACTGAAGCTTTCTTT
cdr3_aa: CASSPGAANTEAFF

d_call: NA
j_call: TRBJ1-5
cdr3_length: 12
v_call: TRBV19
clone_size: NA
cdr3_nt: TGTGCCATCGGTGAGGGCAATCAGCCCCAGCATTTT
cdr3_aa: CAIGEGNQPQHF

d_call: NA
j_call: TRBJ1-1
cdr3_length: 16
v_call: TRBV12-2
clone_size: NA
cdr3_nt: TGTGCAAGTCGCCCCCGGCCAGGGGGCGCGGGCACTGAAGCTTTCTTT
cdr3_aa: CASRPRPGGAGTEAFF

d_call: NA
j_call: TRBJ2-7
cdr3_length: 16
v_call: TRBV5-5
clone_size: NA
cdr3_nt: TGTGCCAGCAGCTACGCGACAGGGACTAGTCGGGGCGAGCAGTACTTC
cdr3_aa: CASSYATGTSRGEQYF

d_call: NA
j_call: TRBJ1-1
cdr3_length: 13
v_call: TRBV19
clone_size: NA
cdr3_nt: TGTGCCAGTAGTCCGCGGGAGAACACTGAAGCTTTCTTT
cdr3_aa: CASSPRENTEAFF